The T cell receptor (beta chain) described here comes from a study of T-cell memory formation after mild COVID-19. Study-wide results and limits: The CD4+ clones that contracted clustered mainly within CM and EM, and the CD8+ clones concentrated in EMRA. Some clones that responded were present in memory (sampled pre-infection), which suggests cross-reactive memory joined.

This clonotype was observed a few times. Its antigen is not known. Each CDR3 protein gets one entry after TCRdb re-called the 5' RACE reads with MiXCR. Of roughly 410,000 distinct CDR3 sequences in the sample, 20% to 30% are singletons; the top ten hold around 9.5%. The CDR3 consists of 18 residues. Trimming stripped 1 base from V and 6 bases from J, with 23 bases between. Germline V gene lookup returns CDR1 SGHAT and CDR2 FQNNGV. The sequence derives from an adult woman who had mild COVID-19 (a few samples of this study predate the infection). Cell type and time point are not known. The chain couples TRBV11-2 to TRBJ2-3; no clear D. The specimen was PBMCs or a T cell subset sorted from them (not recorded which). CDR3 sequence (DNA): TGTGCCAGCAGCTTAGTGGGCAGTTTATGGCCCTTCGGTGATACGCAGTATTTT. This encodes CASSLVGSLWPFGDTQYF.